These 9 T cell receptor beta chains were all obtained from the same sample, sequenced in a study of T cell repertoires in aging, cancer and after chemotherapy. Multiplex touch-down PCR with TRB-A/B primers amplified rearranged V-D-J TRB sequences. A single record per CDR3 protein comes from TCRdb applying MiXCR to the multiplex PCR reads. The table includes around 2,000 distinct CDR3 sequences, around 20% detected once. Peripheral blood genomic DNA, not sorted cells or RNA, was the template. The source material was blood. The receptors were sampled from a human donor with a solid tumor.

This clonotype qualifies as medium-sized. V is TRBV19 and J is TRBJ1-1, with 10 bases that match TRBD1. The germline CDR1 and CDR2 sequences are LNHDA and SQIVND (reference sequence). Trimming removed 4 bases from V and 7 bases from J; junction bases left unmatched: 3. The CDR3 totals 13 residues. The CDR3 DNA reads as TGTGCCAGTAGTAAGACAGGGGGCATTGAAGCTTTCTTT. Protein sequence: CASSKTGGIEAFF.

This clonotype appeared a single time. A single base separates this from a much larger clone, so it may be a read error. The chain links TRBV7-6 to TRBJ2-1, with D possibly matching TRBD1 (6 bases). The germline CDR1 and CDR2 sequences are SGHVS and FNYEAQ. The CDR3 runs to 16 residues. The CDR3 DNA reads as TGTGCCAGCAGCGAGCCGACAGGCCTCATGCCTAATGAGCAGATCTTC. Protein product: CASSEPTGLMPNEQIF.

This clonotype is classed as medium-sized. This rearrangement joins TRBV7-9 to TRBJ2-2, with D unresolved. Looked up from germline, CDR1 is SEHNR and CDR2 is FQNEAQ (reference sequence). V was pared by 4 bases and J by 5 bases, with 14 bases between. CDR3 length equals 15 residues. Here the CDR3 DNA reads TGTGCCAGCAGCTCTCTGATAATCGGGACCGGGGAGCTGTTTTTT. This codes for CASSSLIIGTGELFF. The whole variable domain, filled in from reference TRBV7-9 and TRBJ2-2, reads DTGVSQNPRHKITKRGQNVTFRCDPISEHNRLYWYRQTLGQGPEFLTYFQNEAQLEKSRLLSDRFSAERPKGSFSTLEIQRTEQGDSAMYLCASSSLIIGTGELFFGEGSRLTVL.

J is TRBJ1-6 and V is TRBV6-1; the D gene is possibly TRBD1 (6 bases). This CDR3 comprises 16 residues. The germline gives CDR1 MNHNS, CDR2 SASEGT. Trimming cost V 3 bases and J 0 bases, with 9 bases left between them. The CDR3 loop is CASSEDSSSYNSPLHF. The CDR3, as DNA: TGTGCCAGCAGTGAGGACAGTAGCTCCTATAATTCACCCCTCCACTTT.

This clonotype was seen a few times. V gene TRBV6-6 combines with J gene TRBJ2-1, with a tentative D call TRBD1 (5 bases). In germline, CDR1 is MNHNY, CDR2 SVGAGI (reference sequence). Trimming shortened V by 7 bases and J by 5 bases, and 24 bases separated the two germline ends. The length of the CDR3 is 17 residues. CDR3: CASTWTPHSSGHNEQFF. CDR3 DNA sequence: TGTGCCAGCACGTGGACACCTCACAGTTCGGGTCACAATGAGCAGTTCTTC.

The table lists this clonotype with a few counts. The chain combines TRBV6-2 or TRBV6-3 with TRBJ2-3; D uncertain. The CDR3 consists of 14 residues. V was pared by 2 bases and J by 2 bases, with 8 bases between. CDR1 is MNHEY, CDR2 SVGEGT, per germline. CDR3 nucleotide sequence: TGTGCCAGCAGTTACCTGGCGGACACAGATACGCAGTATTTT. Translated: CASSYLADTDTQYF.

This clonotype qualifies as medium-sized (0.01 to 0.1%). The chain is built from TRBV7-9 and TRBJ2-7; 7 bases fit TRBD1. This CDR3 is built from 15 residues. Germline CDR1 is SEHNR and CDR2 is FQNEAQ (reference sequence). J lost 2 bases, V lost 5 bases, and 9 bases had no gene match. Here the CDR3 reads CASSENRGSPYEQYF. For the CDR3, the DNA is TGTGCCAGCAGCGAAAACAGGGGTTCCCCCTACGAGCAGTACTTC.

This sequence joins TRBV5-4 and TRBJ2-1, with D perhaps TRBD2 (5 bases). CDR3 length: 15 amino acids. Germline CDR1 reads SGHNT; CDR2 reads YYREEE (reference sequence). Trimming shortened V by 5 bases and J by 5 bases, and 17 bases separated the two germline ends. CDR3 amino acids: CASRVDSNQHNEQFF. The CDR3 coding sequence is TGTGCCAGCAGGGTGGACTCCAACCAACACAATGAGCAGTTCTTC.

By proportion, this clonotype is medium-sized. The chain recombines TRBV7-9 with TRBJ2-1; D ambiguous. The CDR3 covers 15 residues. Looked up from germline, CDR1 is SEHNR and CDR2 is FQNEAQ (reference sequence). V gave up 5 bases and J gave up 0 bases, with 11 bases separating them. As DNA, the CDR3 is TGTGCCAGCAGCCCCCGATCGGGCTCCTACAATGAGCAGTTCTTC. Translating it yields CASSPRSGSYNEQFF.